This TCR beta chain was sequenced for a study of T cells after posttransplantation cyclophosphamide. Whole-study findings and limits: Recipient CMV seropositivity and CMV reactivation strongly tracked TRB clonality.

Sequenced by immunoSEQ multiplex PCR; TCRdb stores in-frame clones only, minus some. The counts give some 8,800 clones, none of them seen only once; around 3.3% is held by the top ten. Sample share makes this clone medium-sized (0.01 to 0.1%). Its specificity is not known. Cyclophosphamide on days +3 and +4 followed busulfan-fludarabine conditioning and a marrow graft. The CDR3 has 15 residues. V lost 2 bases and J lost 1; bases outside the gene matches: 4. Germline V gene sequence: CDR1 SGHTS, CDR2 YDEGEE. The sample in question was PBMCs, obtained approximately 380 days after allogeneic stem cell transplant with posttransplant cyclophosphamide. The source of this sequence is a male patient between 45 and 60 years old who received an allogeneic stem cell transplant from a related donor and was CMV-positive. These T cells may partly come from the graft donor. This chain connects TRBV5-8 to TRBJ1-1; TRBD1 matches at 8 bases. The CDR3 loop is CASSLPGTGNTEAFF. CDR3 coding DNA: TGTGCCAGCAGCTTACCCGGGACAGGGAACACTGAAGCTTTCTTT.